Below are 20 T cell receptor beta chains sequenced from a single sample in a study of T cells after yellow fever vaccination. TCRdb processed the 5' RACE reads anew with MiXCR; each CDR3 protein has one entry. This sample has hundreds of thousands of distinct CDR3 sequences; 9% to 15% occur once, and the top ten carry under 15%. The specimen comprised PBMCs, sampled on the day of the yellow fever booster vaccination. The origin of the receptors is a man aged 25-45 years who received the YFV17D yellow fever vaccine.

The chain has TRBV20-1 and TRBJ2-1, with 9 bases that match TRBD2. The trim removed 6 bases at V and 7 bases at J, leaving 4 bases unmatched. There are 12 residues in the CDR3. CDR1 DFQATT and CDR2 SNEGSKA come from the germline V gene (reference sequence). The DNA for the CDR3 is TGCAGTGCCCGAGCGGGGGGAAATGAGCAGTTCTTC. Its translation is CSARAGGNEQFF.

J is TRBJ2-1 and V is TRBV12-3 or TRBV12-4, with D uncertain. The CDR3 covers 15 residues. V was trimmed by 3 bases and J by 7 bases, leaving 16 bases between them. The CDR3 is CASSFRQPQGNEQFF. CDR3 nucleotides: TGTGCCAGCAGTTTTCGGCAGCCCCAAGGGAATGAGCAGTTCTTC.

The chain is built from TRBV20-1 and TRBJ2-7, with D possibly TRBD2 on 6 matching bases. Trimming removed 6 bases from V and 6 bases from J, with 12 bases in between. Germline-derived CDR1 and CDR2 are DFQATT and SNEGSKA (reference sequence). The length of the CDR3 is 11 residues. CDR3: CSALNGGEQYF. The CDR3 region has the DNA TGCAGTGCCCTTAACGGGGGCGAGCAGTACTTC.

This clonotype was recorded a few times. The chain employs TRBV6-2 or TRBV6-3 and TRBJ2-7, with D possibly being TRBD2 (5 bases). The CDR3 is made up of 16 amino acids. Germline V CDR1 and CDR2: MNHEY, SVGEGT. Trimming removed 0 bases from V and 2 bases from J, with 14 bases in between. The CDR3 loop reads CASSYSPSSTPYEQYF. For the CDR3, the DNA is TGTGCCAGCAGTTACTCGCCTAGCAGCACACCCTACGAGCAGTACTTC.

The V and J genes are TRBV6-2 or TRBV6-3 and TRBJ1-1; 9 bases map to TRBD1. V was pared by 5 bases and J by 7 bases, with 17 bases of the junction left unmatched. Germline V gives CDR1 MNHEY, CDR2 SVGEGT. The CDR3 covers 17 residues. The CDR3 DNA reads TGTGCCAGCAGTCCGCAACCGGGACAGGGTCGGCGTAATGAAGCTTTCTTT. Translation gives CASSPQPGQGRRNEAFF.

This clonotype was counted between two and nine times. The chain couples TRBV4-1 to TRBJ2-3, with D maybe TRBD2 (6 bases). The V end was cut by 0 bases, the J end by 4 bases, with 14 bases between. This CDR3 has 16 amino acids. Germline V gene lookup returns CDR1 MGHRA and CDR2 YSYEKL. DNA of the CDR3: TGCGCCAGCAGCCAAGAGATTAGCGGAGCGGCAGATACGCAGTATTTT. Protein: CASSQEISGAADTQYF.

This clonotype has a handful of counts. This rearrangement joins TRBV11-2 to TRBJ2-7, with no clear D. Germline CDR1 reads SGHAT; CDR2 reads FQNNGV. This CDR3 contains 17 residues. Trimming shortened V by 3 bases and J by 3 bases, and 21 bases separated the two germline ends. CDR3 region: CASSFDGKTERRYEQYF. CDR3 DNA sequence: TGTGCCAGCAGCTTTGATGGAAAAACGGAGCGACGCTACGAGCAGTACTTC.

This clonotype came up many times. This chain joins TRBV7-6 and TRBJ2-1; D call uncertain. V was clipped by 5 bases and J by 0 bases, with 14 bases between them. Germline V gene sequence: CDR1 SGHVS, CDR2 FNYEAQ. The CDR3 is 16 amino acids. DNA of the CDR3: TGTGCCAGCAGCCCTCTAGTACAGAGCTCCTACAATGAGCAGTTCTTC. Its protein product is CASSPLVQSSYNEQFF.

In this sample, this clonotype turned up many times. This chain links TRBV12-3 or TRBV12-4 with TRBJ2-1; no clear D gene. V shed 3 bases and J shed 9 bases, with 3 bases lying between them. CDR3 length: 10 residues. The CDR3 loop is CASSFSEQFF. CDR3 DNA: TGTGCCAGCAGTTTCAGTGAGCAGTTCTTC.

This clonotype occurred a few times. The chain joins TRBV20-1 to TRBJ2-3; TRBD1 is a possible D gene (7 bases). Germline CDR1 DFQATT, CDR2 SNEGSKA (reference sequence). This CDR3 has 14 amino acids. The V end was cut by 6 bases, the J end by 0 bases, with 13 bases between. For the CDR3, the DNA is TGCAGTGCGCGGGGACAGTTCAGCACAGATACGCAGTATTTT. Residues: CSARGQFSTDTQYF.

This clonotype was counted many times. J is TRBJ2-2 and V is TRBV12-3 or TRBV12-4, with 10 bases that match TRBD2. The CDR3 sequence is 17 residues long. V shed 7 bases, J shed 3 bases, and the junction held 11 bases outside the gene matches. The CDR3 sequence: CASTPAGLAGDTGELFF. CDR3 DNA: TGTGCCAGCACCCCCGCAGGGCTAGCGGGGGACACCGGGGAGCTGTTTTTT.

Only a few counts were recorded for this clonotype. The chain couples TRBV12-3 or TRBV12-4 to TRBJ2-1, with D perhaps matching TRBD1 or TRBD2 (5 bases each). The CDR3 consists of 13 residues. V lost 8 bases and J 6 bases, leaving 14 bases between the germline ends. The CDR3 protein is CASGGALPNEQFF. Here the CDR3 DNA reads TGTGCCAGCGGGGGTGCCCTACCCAATGAGCAGTTCTTC.

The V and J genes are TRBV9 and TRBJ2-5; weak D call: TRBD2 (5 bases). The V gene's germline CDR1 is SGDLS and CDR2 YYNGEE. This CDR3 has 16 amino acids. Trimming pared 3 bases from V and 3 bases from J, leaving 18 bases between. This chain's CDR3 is CASSGAVLAREETQYF. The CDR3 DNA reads TGTGCCAGCAGCGGCGCGGTTTTAGCGCGGGAAGAGACCCAGTACTTC.

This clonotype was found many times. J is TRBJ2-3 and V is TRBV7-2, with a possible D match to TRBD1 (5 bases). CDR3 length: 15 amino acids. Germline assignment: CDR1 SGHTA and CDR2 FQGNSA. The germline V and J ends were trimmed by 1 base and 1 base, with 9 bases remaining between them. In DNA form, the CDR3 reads TGTGCCAGCAGCTTAGGGGGCGGAGGCACAGATACGCAGTATTTT. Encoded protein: CASSLGGGGTDTQYF.

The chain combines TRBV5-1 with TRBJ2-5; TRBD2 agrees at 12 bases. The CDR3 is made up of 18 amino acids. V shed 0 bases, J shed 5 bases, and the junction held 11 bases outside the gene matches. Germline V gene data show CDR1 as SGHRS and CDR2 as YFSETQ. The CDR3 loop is CASSLASLAGGQTETQYF. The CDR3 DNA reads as TGCGCCAGCAGCTTGGCCTCACTAGCGGGAGGACAAACGGAGACCCAGTACTTC.

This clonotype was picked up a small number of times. The CDR3 sequence: CASSPPGGRANEQYF. CDR3 DNA: TGTGCCAGCAGCCCCCCAGGCGGGAGGGCGAACGAGCAGTACTTC. This sequence joins TRBV7-9 and TRBJ2-7; 9 nucleotides align to TRBD2. CDR1 and CDR2 (germline): SEHNR, FQNEAQ (reference sequence). The CDR3 has 15 residues. The V gene end was trimmed by 5 bases and the J gene end by 5 bases; junction bases not matched to a gene: 10.

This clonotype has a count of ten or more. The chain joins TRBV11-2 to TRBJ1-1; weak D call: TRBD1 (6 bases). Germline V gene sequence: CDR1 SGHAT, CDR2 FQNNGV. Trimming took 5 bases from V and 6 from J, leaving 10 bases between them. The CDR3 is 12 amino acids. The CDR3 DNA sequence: TGTGCCAGCAGCCAGGGGTGGGCTGAAGCTTTCTTT. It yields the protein CASSQGWAEAFF.

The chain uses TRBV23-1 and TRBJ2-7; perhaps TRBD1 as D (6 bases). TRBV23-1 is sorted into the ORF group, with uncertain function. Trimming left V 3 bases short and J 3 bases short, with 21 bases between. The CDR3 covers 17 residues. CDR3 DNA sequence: TGCGCCAGCAGTCAGCAGGACAGCTTTTTCATCCGCTACGAGCAGTACTTC. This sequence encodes CASSQQDSFFIRYEQYF.

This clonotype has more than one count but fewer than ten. This CDR3 reads CASKITFGTAYNEQFF. In nucleotides, the CDR3 is TGCGCCAGCAAAATTACCTTCGGGACAGCCTACAATGAGCAGTTCTTC. V gene TRBV5-1 combines with J gene TRBJ2-1; 7 positions agree with TRBD1. Germline lookup yields CDR1 SGHRS and CDR2 YFSETQ. Unmatched junction bases numbered 11, after V lost 6 bases and J lost 2 bases. The CDR3 covers 16 residues.

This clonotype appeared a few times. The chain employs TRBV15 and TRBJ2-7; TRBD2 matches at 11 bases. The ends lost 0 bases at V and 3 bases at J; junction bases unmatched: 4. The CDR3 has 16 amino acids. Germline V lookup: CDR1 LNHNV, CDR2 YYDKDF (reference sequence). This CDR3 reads CATSRELAGEYYEQYF. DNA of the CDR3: TGTGCCACCAGCAGAGAACTAGCGGGAGAGTACTACGAGCAGTACTTC.